Listed here are 5 T cell receptor beta chains from one sample, sequenced in a study of blood T cell repertoires in COVID-19. TCRdb's copy holds only in-frame clones and misses some; the assay was immunoSEQ multiplex PCR. The data show about 140,000 clones, with over 60% seen just once and less than 3% held by the top ten. The sequenced sample was PBMCs or T cells enriched from blood (not recorded which). Source of these receptors: a woman aged 50 to 60 who had recovered from COVID-19.

The gene calls are TRBV21-1 and TRBJ1-6. TRBV21-1 is termed a pseudogene. CDR3 length: 18 amino acids. CDR3 protein: CASSKAERRSSYNSPLHF. CDR3 sequence (DNA): TGTGCCAGCAGCAAAGCAGAGAGACGGAGCTCCTATAATTCACCCCTCCACTTT.

This chain connects TRBV12-3 or TRBV12-4 to TRBJ2-3, with TRBD1 identical over 8 bases. The J segment lost 3 bases and the V segment lost 8 bases, leaving 4 bases of the junction unmatched. This CDR3 region has 13 residues. CDR3 bases: TGTGCCAGCGGTTACAGGGGGACAGATACGCAGTATTTT. As protein: CASGYRGTDTQYF.

The rearrangement joins TRBV5-1 to TRBJ2-5, with 7 bases identical to TRBD1. In germline, CDR1 is SGHRS, CDR2 YFSETQ. The length of the CDR3 is 14 residues. V lost 4 bases to trimming and J lost 6 bases; unmatched junction nucleotides: 9. CDR3 amino acids: CASSPGQSVQTQYF. CDR3 DNA sequence: TGCGCCAGCAGCCCGGGACAGTCAGTTCAGACCCAGTACTTC. Combining the CDR3 with reference TRBV5-1 and TRBJ2-5 gives the whole variable domain KAGVTQTPRYLIKTRGQQVTLSCSPISGHRSVSWYQQTPGQGLQFLFEYFSETQRNKGNFPGRFSGRQFSNSRSEMNVSTLELGDSALYLCASSPGQSVQTQYFGPGTRLLVL.

J is TRBJ2-7 and V is TRBV10-3, with 8 bases identical to TRBD2. CDR1 is ENHRY and CDR2 is SYGVKD in the germline V gene. J lost 5 bases, V lost 3 bases, and 6 bases had no gene match. The CDR3 totals 14 residues. The CDR3 region has the DNA TGTGCCATCAGTGACCGGACTAGCAGCCACGAGCAGTACTTC. This codes for CAISDRTSSHEQYF.

V gene TRBV6-5 combines with J gene TRBJ1-4, with a weak D call TRBD1 (6 bases). Deletions cut 9 bases from V and 4 bases from J, with 12 bases between. This CDR3 has 13 amino acids. Germline assignment: CDR1 MNHEY and CDR2 SVGAGI. The CDR3 protein is CASKTGFNEKLFF. For the CDR3, the DNA is TGTGCCAGTAAGACAGGTTTTAATGAAAAACTGTTTTTT.